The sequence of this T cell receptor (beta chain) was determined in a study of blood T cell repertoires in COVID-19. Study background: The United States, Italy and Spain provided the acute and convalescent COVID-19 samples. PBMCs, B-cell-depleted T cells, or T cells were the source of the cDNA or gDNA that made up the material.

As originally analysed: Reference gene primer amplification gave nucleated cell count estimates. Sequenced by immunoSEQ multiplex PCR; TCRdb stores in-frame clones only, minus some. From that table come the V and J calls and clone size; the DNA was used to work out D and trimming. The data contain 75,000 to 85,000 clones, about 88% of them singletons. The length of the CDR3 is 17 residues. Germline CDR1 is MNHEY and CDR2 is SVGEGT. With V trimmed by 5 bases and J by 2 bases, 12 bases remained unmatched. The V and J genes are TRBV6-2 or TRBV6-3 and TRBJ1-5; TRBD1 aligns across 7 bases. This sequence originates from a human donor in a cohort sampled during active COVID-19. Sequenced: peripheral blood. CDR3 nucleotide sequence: TGTGCCAGCAGTCCCAACAGGGGCCCGGACGGCAATCAGCCCCAGCATTTT. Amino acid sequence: CASSPNRGPDGNQPQHF.